One and the same sample provided the 32 T cell receptor beta chains below, sequenced in a study of cytomegalovirus exposure and HLA in healthy donors. The PCR was carried out with 60 Vbeta primers and 13 Jbeta primers. The assay was immunoSEQ multiplex PCR, and TCRdb's table has in-frame clones only and misses some. The profile shows under 200,000 clones, 79% of them singletons. The sequenced sample consisted of PBMCs. Receptors were obtained from a woman in her thirties in good health and CMV-seropositive.

This clone was seen a handful of times. This sequence joins TRBV13 and TRBJ2-3; D remains ambiguous. This CDR3 region has 13 residues. Deletions cut 5 bases from V and 8 bases from J, with 14 bases between. Germline loops: CDR1 PRHDT, CDR2 FYEKMQ (reference sequence). This CDR3 reads CASSPPSRSTQYF. The CDR3, as DNA: TGTGCCAGCAGCCCCCCTTCGCGGAGTACGCAGTATTTT.

V gene TRBV7-2 combines with J gene TRBJ2-1, with D possibly matching TRBD1 (6 bases). The CDR3 is made up of 15 amino acids. Trimming cost V 1 base and J 8 bases, with 15 bases left between them. The germline V gene encodes CDR1 SGHTA and CDR2 FQGNSA. The CDR3 loop is CASSLGKGGRDEQFF. The CDR3 DNA reads TGTGCCAGCAGCTTAGGAAAAGGGGGTAGAGATGAGCAGTTCTTC. The full variable domain, with the rest looked up from reference TRBV7-2 and TRBJ2-1, is GAGVSQSPSNKVTEKGKDVELRCDPISGHTALYWYRQSLGQGLEFLIYFQGNSAPDKSGLPSDRFSAERTGGSVSTLTIQRTQQEDSAVYLCASSLGKGGRDEQFFGPGTRLTVL.

This clone was counted once. This chain connects TRBV11-2 to TRBJ1-2; D is undetermined. Germline V gene sequence: CDR1 SGHAT, CDR2 FQNNGV. Trimming pared 1 base from V and 4 bases from J, leaving 10 bases between. The CDR3 covers 14 residues. CDR3 DNA sequence: TGTGCCAGCAGCTTAGTCGCTAGCTTCTATGGCTACACCTTC. It codes for CASSLVASFYGYTF.

V is TRBV2 and J is TRBJ2-3, with 7 bases fitting TRBD2. The CDR3 loop spans 15 amino acids. Germline V lookup: CDR1 SNHLY, CDR2 FYNNEI. V trimming: 0 bases; J trimming: 0 bases; junction bases outside the gene matches: 0. The CDR3 DNA reads as TGTGCCAGCAGTGAAGCAGCGGGAAGCACAGATACGCAGTATTTT. It is translated as CASSEAAGSTDTQYF.

This chain uses TRBV6-5 with TRBJ2-3; D might be TRBD2 (6 bases). V was trimmed by 2 bases and J by 1 base, leaving 13 bases between them. The CDR3 runs 16 residues. Germline CDR1 is MNHEY and CDR2 is SVGAGI. This CDR3 is CASSYEGGVGTDTQYF. The DNA of the CDR3 is TGTGCCAGCAGTTACGAGGGCGGGGTTGGCACAGATACGCAGTATTTT.

The chain is built from TRBV7-9 and TRBJ1-1; 7 bases map to TRBD1. The V segment lost 5 bases and the J segment 5 bases; nucleotides outside the gene matches: 17. The germline V gene encodes CDR1 SEHNR and CDR2 FQNEAQ (reference sequence). This CDR3 spans 17 amino acids. This chain's CDR3 is CASSPAPRNRGRTEAFF. CDR3 coding DNA: TGTGCCAGCAGCCCCGCCCCCCGAAACAGGGGAAGGACTGAAGCTTTCTTT.

With respect to this clone: Within the sample, other DNA sequences also encode this same CDR3. CDR3 sequence reads: CAISESLGSGQFF. The CDR3 coding sequence is TGTGCCATCAGTGAGTCGTTGGGTAGCGGGCAGTTCTTC. The rearrangement links TRBV10-3 to TRBJ2-1; possible D gene TRBD2, 6 bases. This CDR3 region has 13 residues. Trimming removed 0 bases from V and 12 bases from J, with 12 bases in between. Germline CDR1 reads ENHRY; CDR2 reads SYGVKD.

This clone showed up just a few times. V usage is TRBV4-3 and J usage is TRBJ2-7, with a tentative D call TRBD1 (7 bases). Germline CDR1 is LGHNA and CDR2 is YSLEER. There are 16 residues in the CDR3. Trimming removed 0 bases from V and 9 bases from J, with 21 bases in between. The CDR3 sequence is CASSQDYRGPLAWQYF. CDR3 DNA: TGCGCCAGCAGCCAAGACTACAGGGGACCTCTAGCGTGGCAGTACTTC.

There are a few counts of this clone. The gene calls are TRBV29-1 and TRBJ1-2; TRBD1 matches 7 bases. The V gene's germline CDR1 is SQVTM and CDR2 ANQGSEA. The CDR3 runs 14 residues. The V and J ends lost 6 bases and 4 bases, in that order; junction bases with no gene match: 11. The CDR3, as DNA: TGCAGCGTGGAATCAGGGGGATGGAGCTATGGCTACACCTTC. Its translation: CSVESGGWSYGYTF.

This chain connects TRBV5-4 to TRBJ1-2; D perhaps matches TRBD1 (5 bases). The germline CDR1 and CDR2 sequences are SGHNT and YYREEE (reference sequence). The CDR3 has 14 amino acids. The V end was cut by 4 bases, the J end by 4 bases, with 14 bases between. The DNA of the CDR3 is TGTGCCAGCAGCCCAGGACACGGACCCTATGGCTACACCTTC. Amino acids: CASSPGHGPYGYTF.

J is TRBJ2-7 and V is TRBV11-2, with D tentatively TRBD2 (6 bases). V shed 3 bases and J shed 3 bases, with 21 bases lying between them. CDR1 and CDR2 from the germline V gene are SGHAT and FQNNGV. The CDR3 is made up of 17 amino acids. DNA for the CDR3: TGTGCCAGCAGCTTGGATCTGGGTGCAGGGAGGCGCTACGAGCAGTACTTC. This gives the protein CASSLDLGAGRRYEQYF.

This clone occurred a few times. The chain links TRBV25-1 to TRBJ1-2; 10 nucleotides agree with TRBD1. The CDR3 has 15 amino acids. V was pared by 1 base and J by 7 bases, with 6 bases of the junction left unmatched. The germline V gene has CDR1 MGHDK and CDR2 SYGVNS. The CDR3 DNA sequence: TGTGCCAGCAGTGAATGGGGGACAGGGGACGGTGGCTACACCTTC. Residues: CASSEWGTGDGGYTF.

A single count supports this clone. The chain employs TRBV11-2 and TRBJ1-2, with D possibly matching TRBD1 (5 bases). Per the germline V gene, CDR1 is SGHAT and CDR2 is FQNNGV. The CDR3 has 14 residues. V dropped 4 bases and J dropped 13 bases, with 22 bases sitting between them. This CDR3 reads CASSSAQIDRSFTF. The CDR3 DNA reads TGTGCCAGCAGCTCGGCACAAATCGACAGAAGTTTCACCTTC.

The gene calls are TRBV2 and TRBJ2-3; TRBD2 is a possible D gene (6 bases). Germline V lookup: CDR1 SNHLY, CDR2 FYNNEI. This CDR3 contains 12 residues. Trimming shortened V by 4 bases and J by 12 bases, and 14 bases separated the two germline ends. CDR3 nucleotides: TGTGCCAGCAGTGTCGGGACGGAGGGTCAGTATTTT. It yields the protein CASSVGTEGQYF.

The V call is TRBV2, the J call TRBJ1-2, with D tentatively TRBD1 (5 bases). This CDR3 is built from 15 residues. From germline, CDR1 is SNHLY and CDR2 FYNNEI. V lost 2 bases and J 3 bases, leaving 13 bases between the germline ends. CDR3 sequence reads: CASSEQGQDYYGYTF. As DNA, the CDR3 is TGTGCCAGCAGTGAACAGGGCCAGGATTACTATGGCTACACCTTC.

This rearrangement joins TRBV6-5 to TRBJ1-2; the D is unclear. Germline lookup yields CDR1 MNHEY and CDR2 SVGAGI. With 0 bases removed from V and 7 bases from J, the gap between germline ends came to 15 bases. The CDR3 totals 15 residues. The CDR3 region has the DNA TGTGCCAGCAGTTACTCTGGCCATCGACGGGGTGGCTACACCTTC. It encodes CASSYSGHRRGGYTF.

V and J are TRBV11-2 and TRBJ2-3, with 7 bases aligning to TRBD2. The CDR3 has 19 residues. V dropped 4 bases and J dropped 2; count of bases not matched to a gene: 18. Per the germline V gene, CDR1 is SGHAT and CDR2 is FQNNGV. The CDR3 DNA follows: TGTGCCAGCAGCTCGATTAGGCGGGAGCCGGGGGGTTACACAGATACGCAGTATTTT. Translating it yields CASSSIRREPGGYTDTQYF.

In this sample, this clone turned up once. The chain joins TRBV9 to TRBJ1-2; 10 bases fit TRBD1. Trimming cost V 4 bases and J 8 bases; bases outside gene matches: 8. The CDR3 covers 14 residues. Germline V lookup: CDR1 SGDLS, CDR2 YYNGEE. DNA of the CDR3: TGTGCCAGCAGCCCCGCGACAGGGGGCTACGGCTACACCTTC. Its protein product is CASSPATGGYGYTF.

This clone has only one observation. The chain combines TRBV10-3 with TRBJ2-7, with 8 bases aligning to TRBD1. Germline V CDR1 and CDR2: ENHRY, SYGVKD. The CDR3 totals 15 residues. Trimming took 6 bases from V and 3 from J; bases not matched to a gene: 10. The CDR3 DNA follows: TGTGCCATCAGCGCCGGGACAGGTTCGCTCTACGAGCAGTACTTC. As protein: CAISAGTGSLYEQYF.

The chain links TRBV4-1 to TRBJ1-2, with TRBD1 identical over 8 bases. With 3 bases clipped from V and 8 bases from J, the junction kept 14 bases outside the gene matches. This CDR3 contains 16 residues. Per germline, CDR1 MGHRA and CDR2 YSYEKL. The CDR3 reads CASSHDMGRGPYGYTF. CDR3 nucleotides: TGCGCCAGCAGCCATGATATGGGCAGGGGGCCGTACGGCTACACCTTC.

The chain has TRBV13 and TRBJ1-2; tentative D call: TRBD1 (6 bases). Per the germline V gene, CDR1 is PRHDT and CDR2 is FYEKMQ (reference sequence). Trimming took off 4 bases at V and 0 bases at J, with 15 bases between the two ends. The CDR3 runs to 16 residues. CDR3 amino acids: CASSSITDRPNYGYTF. In nucleotides, the CDR3 is TGTGCCAGCAGCTCCATAACGGACAGACCTAACTATGGCTACACCTTC. Combining the CDR3 with reference TRBV13 and TRBJ1-2 gives the whole variable domain AAGVIQSPRHLIKEKRETATLKCYPIPRHDTVYWYQQGPGQDPQFLISFYEKMQSDKGSIPDRFSAQQFSDYHSELNMSSLELGDSALYFCASSSITDRPNYGYTFGSGTRLTVV.

This chain uses TRBV6-1 with TRBJ1-5, with 7 bases matching TRBD1. CDR3 size: 15 residues. V lost 3 bases to trimming and J lost 4 bases; unmatched junction nucleotides: 6. Germline CDR1 MNHNS, CDR2 SASEGT. The CDR3 region is CASSEAGGRNQPQHF. The CDR3 DNA reads TGTGCCAGCAGTGAGGCAGGGGGTCGGAATCAGCCCCAGCATTTT.

The chain is built from TRBV7-6 and TRBJ1-2; TRBD1 agrees at 7 bases. CDR3 size: 12 residues. Losses at the gene ends were 2 bases for V and 6 bases for J; bases not matched to a gene: 0. Germline lookup yields CDR1 SGHVS and CDR2 FNYEAQ. The DNA for the CDR3 is TGTGCCAGCAGCTTACAGGGGGATGGCTACACCTTC. Translation gives CASSLQGDGYTF. The variable domain in full, with the rest retrieved from reference TRBV7-6 and TRBJ1-2, is GAGVSQSPRYKVTKRGQDVALRCDPISGHVSLYWYRQALGQGPEFLTYFNYEAQQDKSGLPNDRFSAERPEGSISTLTIQRTEQRDSAMYRCASSLQGDGYTFGSGTRLTVV.

This clone occurred once. V and J are TRBV30 and TRBJ1-2, with D perhaps matching TRBD1 (5 bases). In germline, CDR1 is GTSNPN, CDR2 SVGIG (reference sequence). Trimming shortened V by 2 bases and J by 5 bases, and 15 bases separated the two germline ends. This CDR3 is built from 14 residues. In DNA, the CDR3 is TGTGCCTGGAGTCGGCGCAGGGATGGGTATGGCTACACCTTC. As protein: CAWSRRRDGYGYTF.

This clone was detected a few times. The CDR3 spells CASSQERPDYGSYNEQFF. The DNA of the CDR3 is TGCGCCAGCAGCCAAGAGCGGCCCGACTACGGCTCCTACAATGAGCAGTTCTTC. V gene TRBV4-3 combines with J gene TRBJ2-1; D possibly corresponds to TRBD2 (5 bases). Trimming shortened V by 0 bases and J by 0 bases, and 15 bases separated the two germline ends. The V gene's germline CDR1 is LGHNA and CDR2 YSLEER. The CDR3 runs 18 residues.

The chain uses TRBV14 and TRBJ1-2; D may be TRBD1 (5 bases). This CDR3 is built from 14 residues. Trimming cost V 4 bases and J 4 bases, with 13 bases left between them. CDR1 is SGHDN and CDR2 is FVKESK in the germline V gene. The CDR3 region has the DNA TGTGCCAGCAGCCCAACCGGGGGGATCTATGGCTACACCTTC. The encoded protein is CASSPTGGIYGYTF.

At least ten counts were recorded for this clone. The V gene is TRBV9, the J gene TRBJ2-1, with a weak D call TRBD1 (5 bases). V dropped 3 bases and J dropped 4 bases, with 8 bases sitting between them. CDR1 is SGDLS and CDR2 is YYNGEE in the germline V gene. CDR3 length equals 13 residues. In DNA form, the CDR3 reads TGTGCCAGCAGCGCCGACAGTTACAATGAGCAGTTCTTC. This translates into CASSADSYNEQFF.

The chain combines TRBV19 with TRBJ1-5; 7 nucleotides match TRBD1. CDR3 length: 17 amino acids. J was trimmed by 2 bases and V by 3 bases; bases with no gene match: 10. The germline V gene has CDR1 LNHDA and CDR2 SQIVND (reference sequence). CDR3 in amino acids: CASSILPGQNRNQPQHF. The CDR3 nucleotides read TGTGCCAGTAGTATCCTTCCGGGACAGAACCGCAATCAGCCCCAGCATTTT.

Notes on this clone: Additional DNA sequences in this sample encode the identical CDR3. The gene calls are TRBV7-9 and TRBJ1-1, with D possibly TRBD1 on 6 matching bases. Trimming removed 1 base from V and 2 bases from J, with 11 bases in between. From germline, CDR1 is SEHNR and CDR2 FQNEAQ (reference sequence). CDR3 length: 15 residues. CDR3 region: CASSLGQGLNTEAFF. In nucleotides, the CDR3 is TGTGCCAGCAGCTTAGGTCAGGGGCTTAACACTGAAGCTTTCTTT.

The V gene is TRBV9, the J gene TRBJ1-1; possible D gene TRBD1, 6 bases. V gave up 0 bases and J gave up 2 bases, with 14 bases separating them. The CDR3 is made up of 16 amino acids. Germline V gives CDR1 SGDLS, CDR2 YYNGEE. In DNA, the CDR3 is TGTGCCAGCAGCGTAGATGGTGACAGGAGTAACACTGAAGCTTTCTTT. Translating gives CASSVDGDRSNTEAFF.

The chain recombines TRBV5-6 with TRBJ1-2; D not resolved. V shed 2 bases and J shed 4 bases, with 15 bases lying between them. CDR3 size: 15 residues. Germline values: CDR1 SGHDT, CDR2 YYEEEE. The CDR3 DNA follows: TGTGCCAGCAGCTTAGGCCGGGTCACCTCCTATGGCTACACCTTC. Translating gives CASSLGRVTSYGYTF.

The chain links TRBV7-7 to TRBJ2-5, with 7 nucleotides matching TRBD1. The J segment lost 4 bases and the V segment lost 5 bases, leaving 4 bases of the junction unmatched. Per germline, CDR1 SSHAT and CDR2 FNYEAQ (reference sequence). CDR3 length: 13 residues. DNA of the CDR3: TGTGCCAGCAGCCTGCGACAGGGAGAGACCCAGTACTTC. Translated, it gives CASSLRQGETQYF.